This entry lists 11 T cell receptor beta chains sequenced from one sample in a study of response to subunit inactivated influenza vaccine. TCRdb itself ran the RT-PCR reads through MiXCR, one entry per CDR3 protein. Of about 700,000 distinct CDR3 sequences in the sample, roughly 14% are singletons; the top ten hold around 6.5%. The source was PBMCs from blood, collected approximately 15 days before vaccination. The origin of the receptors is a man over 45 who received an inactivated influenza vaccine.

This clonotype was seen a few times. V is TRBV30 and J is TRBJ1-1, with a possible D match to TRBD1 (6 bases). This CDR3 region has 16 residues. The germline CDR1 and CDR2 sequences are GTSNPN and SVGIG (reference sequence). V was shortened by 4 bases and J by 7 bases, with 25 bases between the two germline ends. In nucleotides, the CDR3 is TGTGCCTGGACCTCGGCCCTCGGGGGGCTAGGAGGTGAAGCTTTCTTT. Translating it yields CAWTSALGGLGGEAFF.

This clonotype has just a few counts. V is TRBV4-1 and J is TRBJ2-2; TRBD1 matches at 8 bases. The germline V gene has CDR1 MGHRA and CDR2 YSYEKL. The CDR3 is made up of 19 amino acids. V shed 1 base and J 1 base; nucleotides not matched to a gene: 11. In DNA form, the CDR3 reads TGCGCCAGCAGCCAAGGGGGGATTCGACAGGGGTTGAACACCGGGGAGCTGTTTTTT. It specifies CASSQGGIRQGLNTGELFF.

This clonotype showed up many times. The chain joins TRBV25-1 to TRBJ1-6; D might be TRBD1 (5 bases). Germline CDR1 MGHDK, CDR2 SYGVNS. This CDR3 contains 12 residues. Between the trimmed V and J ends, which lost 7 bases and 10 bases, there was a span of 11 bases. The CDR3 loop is CASKTGGSPLHF. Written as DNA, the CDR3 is TGTGCCAGCAAAACTGGGGGGTCACCCCTCCACTTT.

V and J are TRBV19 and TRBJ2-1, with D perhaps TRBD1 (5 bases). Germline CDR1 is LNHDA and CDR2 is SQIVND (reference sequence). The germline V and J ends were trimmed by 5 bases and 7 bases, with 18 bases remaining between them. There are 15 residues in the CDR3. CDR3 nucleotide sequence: TGTGCCAGTAGTTCGGCAGGGCCGGTTTTGAATGAGCAGTTCTTC. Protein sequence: CASSSAGPVLNEQFF.

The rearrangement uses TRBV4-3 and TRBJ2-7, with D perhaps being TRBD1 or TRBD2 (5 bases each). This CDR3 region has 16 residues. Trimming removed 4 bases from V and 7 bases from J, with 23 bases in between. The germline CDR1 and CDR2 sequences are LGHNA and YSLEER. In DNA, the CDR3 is TGCGCCAGCAGCCGAGGGACCTGGCAGGTCTTAGGGGAGCAGTACTTC. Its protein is CASSRGTWQVLGEQYF.

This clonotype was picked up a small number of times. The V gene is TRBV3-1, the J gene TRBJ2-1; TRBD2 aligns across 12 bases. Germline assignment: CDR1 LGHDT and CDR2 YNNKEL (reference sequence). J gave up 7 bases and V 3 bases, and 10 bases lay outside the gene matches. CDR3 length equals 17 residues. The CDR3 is CASSHNHASGRGNEQFF. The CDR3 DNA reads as TGTGCCAGCAGCCACAACCATGCTAGCGGGAGGGGAAATGAGCAGTTCTTC.

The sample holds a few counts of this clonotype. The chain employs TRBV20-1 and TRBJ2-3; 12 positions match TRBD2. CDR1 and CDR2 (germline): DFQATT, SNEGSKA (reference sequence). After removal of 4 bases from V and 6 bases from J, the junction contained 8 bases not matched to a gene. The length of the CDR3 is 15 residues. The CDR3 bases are TGCAGTGCTACGACCGGGACTAGCGGGCGCGATACGCAGTATTTT. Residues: CSATTGTSGRDTQYF.

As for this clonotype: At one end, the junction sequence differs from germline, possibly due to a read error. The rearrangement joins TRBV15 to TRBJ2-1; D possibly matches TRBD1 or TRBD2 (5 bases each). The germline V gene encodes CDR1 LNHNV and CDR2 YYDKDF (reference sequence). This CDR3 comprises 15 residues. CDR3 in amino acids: CATSSQGVTLDEQFF. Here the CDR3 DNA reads TGCGCCACCAGCAGTCAGGGAGTCACCTTGGATGAGCAGTTCTTC.

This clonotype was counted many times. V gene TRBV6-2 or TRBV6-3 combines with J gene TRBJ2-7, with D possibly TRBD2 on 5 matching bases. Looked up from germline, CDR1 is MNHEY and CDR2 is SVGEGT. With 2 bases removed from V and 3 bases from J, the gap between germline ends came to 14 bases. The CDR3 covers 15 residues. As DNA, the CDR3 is TGTGCCAGCAGTTACGGGCGGGCGAAAGTCTACGAGCAGTACTTC. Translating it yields CASSYGRAKVYEQYF.

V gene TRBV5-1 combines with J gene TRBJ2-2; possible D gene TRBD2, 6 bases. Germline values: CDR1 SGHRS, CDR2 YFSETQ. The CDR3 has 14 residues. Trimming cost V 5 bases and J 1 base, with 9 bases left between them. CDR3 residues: CASRPGGNTGELFF. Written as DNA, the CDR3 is TGCGCCAGCAGACCCGGGGGGAACACCGGGGAGCTGTTTTTT.

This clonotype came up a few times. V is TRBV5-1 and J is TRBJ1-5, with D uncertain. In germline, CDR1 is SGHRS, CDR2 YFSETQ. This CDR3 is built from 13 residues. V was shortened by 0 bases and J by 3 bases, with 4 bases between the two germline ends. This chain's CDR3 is CASSLEANQPQHF. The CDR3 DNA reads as TGCGCCAGCAGCTTGGAAGCCAATCAGCCCCAGCATTTT.